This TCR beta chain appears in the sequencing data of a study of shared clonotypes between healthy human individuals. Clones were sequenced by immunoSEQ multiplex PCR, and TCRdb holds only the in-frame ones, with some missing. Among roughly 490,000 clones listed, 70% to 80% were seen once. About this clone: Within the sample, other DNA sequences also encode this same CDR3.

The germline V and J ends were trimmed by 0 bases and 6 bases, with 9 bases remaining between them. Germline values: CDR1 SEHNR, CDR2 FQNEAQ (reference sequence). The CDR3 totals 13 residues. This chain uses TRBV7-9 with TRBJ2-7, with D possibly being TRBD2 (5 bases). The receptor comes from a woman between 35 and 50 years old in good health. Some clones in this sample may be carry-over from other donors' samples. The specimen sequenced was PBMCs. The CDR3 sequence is CASSLAGAREQYF. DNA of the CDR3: TGTGCCAGCAGCTTAGCGGGAGCCCGCGAGCAGTACTTC.